Here is one T cell receptor beta chain with its context. These data come from a study of blood T cell repertoires in COVID-19. On the study more broadly: The analysed material was cDNA or gDNA that came from T cells, B-cell-depleted T cells, or PBMCs.

The germline V and J ends were trimmed by 1 base and 8 bases, with 9 bases remaining between them. This CDR3 is built from 14 residues. Germline V gene data show CDR1 as LGHDT and CDR2 as YNNKEL (reference sequence). Profiled with immunoSEQ multiplex PCR; TCRdb holds only in-frame clones, not every one. Of 440,000 or so clones in the sample, about 91% were seen once. The sequence derives from a woman aged 40 to 50 with COVID-19, enrolled during active disease. Sequencing was done on a sample of peripheral blood. This sequence joins TRBV3-1 (or the pseudogene TRBV3-2) and TRBJ1-6; D remains ambiguous. For the CDR3, the DNA is TGTGCCAGCAGCCAAGGAGGCTGGGATTCACCCCTCCACTTT. Its protein product is CASSQGGWDSPLHF.